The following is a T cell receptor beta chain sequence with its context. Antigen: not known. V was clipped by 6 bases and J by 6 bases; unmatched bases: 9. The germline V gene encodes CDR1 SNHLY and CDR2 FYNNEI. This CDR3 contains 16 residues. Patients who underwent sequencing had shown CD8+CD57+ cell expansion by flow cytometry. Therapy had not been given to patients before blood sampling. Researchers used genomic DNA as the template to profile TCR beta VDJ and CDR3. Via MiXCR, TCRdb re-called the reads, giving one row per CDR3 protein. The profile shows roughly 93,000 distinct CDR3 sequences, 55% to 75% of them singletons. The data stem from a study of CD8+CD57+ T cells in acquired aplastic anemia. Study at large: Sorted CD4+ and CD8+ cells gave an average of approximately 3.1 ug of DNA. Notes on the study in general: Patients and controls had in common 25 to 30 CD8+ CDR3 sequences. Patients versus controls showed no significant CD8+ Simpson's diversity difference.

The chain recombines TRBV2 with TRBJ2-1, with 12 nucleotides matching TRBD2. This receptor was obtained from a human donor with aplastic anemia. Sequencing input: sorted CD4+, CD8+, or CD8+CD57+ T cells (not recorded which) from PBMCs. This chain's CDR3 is CASRSLTSGGLNEQFF. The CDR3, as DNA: TGTGCCAGCAGGAGCCTCACTAGCGGGGGGCTCAATGAGCAGTTCTTC.